These T cell receptor beta chains were read from a single sample in a study of CD8+ T cells in alopecia areata. TCRdb's table, derived via immunoSEQ multiplex PCR, lists solely in-frame clones and lacks some. The sample has fewer than 250,000 clones; approximately 38% are singletons. The sample consisted of CD4+ T cells sorted from blood, taken at approximately week 31, from a patient treated with tofacitinib. These receptor sequences come from a human donor with alopecia areata. Each CDR3 is given without its conserved first and last residue. The order of the fields is J gene, V gene, CDR3 protein.

J gene: TRBJ2-5
V gene: TRBV5-1
CDR3 protein: ASSNQTGKETQY

J gene: TRBJ2-1
V gene: TRBV7-9
CDR3 protein: ASSARPAVDEQF

J gene: TRBJ1-2
V gene: TRBV6-6
CDR3 protein: ATQSTGIYGYT

J gene: TRBJ1-1
V gene: TRBV18
CDR3 protein: ASSRGMNTEAF

J gene: TRBJ1-5
V gene: TRBV5-5
CDR3 protein: ASSLSRGDQPQH

J gene: TRBJ2-3
V gene: TRBV5-1
CDR3 protein: ASRPQGGVTDTQY

J gene: TRBJ2-7
V gene: TRBV6-6
CDR3 protein: ASVDGSLKPY

J gene: TRBJ1-1
V gene: TRBV30
CDR3 protein: AWSRGVNTEAF

J gene: TRBJ2-2
V gene: TRBV7-8
CDR3 protein: ASSLLANTGELF

J gene: TRBJ1-5
V gene: TRBV6-5
CDR3 protein: ASRRTVNQPQH

J gene: TRBJ2-7
V gene: TRBV29-1
CDR3 protein: SVVPGSYEQY

J gene: TRBJ2-7
V gene: TRBV11-2
CDR3 protein: ASSPAGLAPTYEQY

J gene: TRBJ1-1
V gene: TRBV6-6
CDR3 protein: ASTAGGNTEAF

J gene: TRBJ2-4
V gene: TRBV5-1
CDR3 protein: ASSFEPKNIQY

J gene: TRBJ2-1
V gene: TRBV5-1
CDR3 protein: ASSLIDSHNEQF

J gene: TRBJ1-2
V gene: TRBV6-5
CDR3 protein: ASGRGGNYGYT

J gene: TRBJ1-1
V gene: TRBV30
CDR3 protein: AWTKRADTEAF

J gene: TRBJ2-7
V gene: TRBV5-4
CDR3 protein: ASSSDIQSGYEQY

J gene: TRBJ1-5
V gene: TRBV29-1
CDR3 protein: SVLDQNQPQH

J gene: TRBJ2-2
V gene: TRBV15
CDR3 protein: ATSRDSGRNTGELF